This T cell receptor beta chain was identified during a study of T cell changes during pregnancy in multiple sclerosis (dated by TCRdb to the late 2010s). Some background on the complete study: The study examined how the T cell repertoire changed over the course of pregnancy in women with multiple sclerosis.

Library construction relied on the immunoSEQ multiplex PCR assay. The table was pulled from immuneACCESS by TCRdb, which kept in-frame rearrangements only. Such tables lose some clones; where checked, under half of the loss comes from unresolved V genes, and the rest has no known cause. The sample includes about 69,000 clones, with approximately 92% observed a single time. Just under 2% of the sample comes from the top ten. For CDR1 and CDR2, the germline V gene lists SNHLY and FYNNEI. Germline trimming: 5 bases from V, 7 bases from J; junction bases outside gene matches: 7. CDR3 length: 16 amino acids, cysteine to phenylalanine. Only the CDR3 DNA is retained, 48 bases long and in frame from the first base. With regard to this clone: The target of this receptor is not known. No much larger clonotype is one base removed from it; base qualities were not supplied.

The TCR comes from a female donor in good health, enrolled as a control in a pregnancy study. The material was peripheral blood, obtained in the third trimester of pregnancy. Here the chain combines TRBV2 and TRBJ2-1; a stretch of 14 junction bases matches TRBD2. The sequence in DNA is TGTGCCAGCAGTAACGCGGGACTAGCGGGAGCTAATGAGCAGTTCTTC. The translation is CASSNAGLAGANEQFF.